Listed below are T cell receptor beta chains from one sample, sequenced in a study of neurological immune-mediated disorders. TCRdb redid the calling of the 5' RACE reads with MiXCR, one entry per CDR3 protein. The sample records 55,000 to 75,000 distinct CDR3 sequences, about 5% being singletons. Sequenced material: PBMCs. The source of these receptors is a human donor with multiple sclerosis. The donor label of this sample is uncertain. Both conserved end residues are part of each CDR3. A D gene is named only where the DNA matches it firmly. Clone size is shown for a subset of rows, as once, few, many or a class of expanded clone.

J gene: TRBJ2-5; clone size: many; V gene: TRBV3-1; D gene: TRBD1; CDR3 DNA: TGTGCCAGCAGCCATAGGGACAGCCAAGAGACCCAGTACTTC; CDR3 protein: CASSHRDSQETQYF
J gene: TRBJ2-5; clone size: many; V gene: TRBV3-1; D gene: TRBD1; CDR3 DNA: TGTGCCAGCAGCCAAGATTCCCGGACAGGGGGCGTAGAGACCCAGTACTTC; CDR3 protein: CASSQDSRTGGVETQYF
J gene: TRBJ1-2; clone size: many; V gene: TRBV5-5; D gene: TRBD1; CDR3 DNA: TGTGCCAGCAGACAGGGGAGTTATGGCTACACCTTC; CDR3 protein: CASRQGSYGYTF
J gene: TRBJ2-2; clone size: many; V gene: TRBV6-6; D gene: .; CDR3 DNA: TGTGCCAGCAGTTACGTCCAGCTTAGCGGGGAGCTGTTTTTT; CDR3 protein: CASSYVQLSGELFF
J gene: TRBJ2-7; clone size: many; V gene: TRBV5-1; D gene: .; CDR3 DNA: TGCGCCAGCAGCTTGGGTCCCTCGGCCGGGCGCGACGAGCAGTACTTC; CDR3 protein: CASSLGPSAGRDEQYF
J gene: TRBJ2-2; clone size: many; V gene: TRBV5-1; D gene: .; CDR3 DNA: TGCGCCAGCAGCTTGGTGACGCCTGGTCCCGGGGAGCTGTTTTTT; CDR3 protein: CASSLVTPGPGELFF
J gene: TRBJ1-4; clone size: many; V gene: TRBV20-1; D gene: .; CDR3 DNA: TGCAGTGTTCCCTGGTTGGGGAATGAAAAACTGTTTTTT; CDR3 protein: CSVPWLGNEKLFF
J gene: TRBJ1-2; clone size: many; V gene: TRBV24-1; D gene: .; CDR3 DNA: TGTGCCACCAGTGACGTCTGGGATGGCTACACCTTC; CDR3 protein: CATSDVWDGYTF
J gene: TRBJ1-5; clone size: .; V gene: TRBV20-1; D gene: .; CDR3 DNA: TGCAGTGCTAGTTACAGAGGGAGCAATCAGCCCAAGCATTTT; CDR3 protein: CSASYRGSNQPKHF
J gene: TRBJ1-1; clone size: many; V gene: TRBV5-1; D gene: .; CDR3 DNA: TGCGCCAGCAGCTTGGTTATTACGGGAGCCGAAGCTTTCTTT; CDR3 protein: CASSLVITGAEAFF
J gene: TRBJ2-5; clone size: many; V gene: TRBV7-2; D gene: .; CDR3 DNA: TGTGCCAGCAGCCGCCGGACCCAACAAGAGACCCAGTACTTC; CDR3 protein: CASSRRTQQETQYF
J gene: TRBJ2-1; clone size: few; V gene: TRBV5-1; D gene: TRBD1; CDR3 DNA: TGCGCCAGCCGGACAGGCCAAAGCTCCTACAATGAGCAGTTCTTC; CDR3 protein: CASRTGQSSYNEQFF
J gene: TRBJ2-5; clone size: many; V gene: TRBV4-2; D gene: .; CDR3 DNA: TGTGCCAGCAGCCAGGAAGACATGGGGGACCAGTACTTC; CDR3 protein: CASSQEDMGDQYF
J gene: TRBJ1-2; clone size: many; V gene: TRBV29-1; D gene: .; CDR3 DNA: TGCAGCGTTGAATTGGGAGGGGAGGACTATGGCTACACCTTC; CDR3 protein: CSVELGGEDYGYTF
J gene: TRBJ2-1; clone size: many; V gene: TRBV29-1; D gene: .; CDR3 DNA: TGCAGCGCCATATCCGAGACAGGCGAGACCTACAATGAGCAGTTCTTC; CDR3 protein: CSAISETGETYNEQFF
J gene: TRBJ2-1; clone size: .; V gene: TRBV20-1; D gene: .; CDR3 DNA: TGCAGTGCTAGAGATCTGGGTCAGGGGAGCTCCTACAATGAGCAGTTCTTC; CDR3 protein: CSARDLGQGSSYNEQFF
J gene: TRBJ2-3; clone size: many; V gene: TRBV7-3; D gene: .; CDR3 DNA: TGTGCCAGCAGCTTCGTCCGACAGGTTTGGAGCACAGATACGCAGTATTTT; CDR3 protein: CASSFVRQVWSTDTQYF
J gene: TRBJ2-6; clone size: many; V gene: TRBV25-1; D gene: .; CDR3 DNA: TGTGCCAGCAGTAGCATCTCTGGGGCCAACGTCCTGACTTTC; CDR3 protein: CASSSISGANVLTF
J gene: TRBJ1-3; clone size: many; V gene: TRBV2; D gene: .; CDR3 DNA: TGTGCCAGCAGTGCGGAGACCACCATATATTTT; CDR3 protein: CASSAETTIYF
J gene: TRBJ2-2; clone size: many; V gene: TRBV5-1; D gene: TRBD1; CDR3 DNA: TGCGCCAGCAGCTTAGGGGGCTGGGGCACCGGGGAGCTGTTTTTT; CDR3 protein: CASSLGGWGTGELFF
J gene: TRBJ2-3; clone size: few; V gene: TRBV20-1; D gene: TRBD2; CDR3 DNA: TGCAGTGCTAGGCCCGGACTAGCGGGGGCAGATACGCAGTATTTT; CDR3 protein: CSARPGLAGADTQYF
J gene: TRBJ1-6; clone size: many; V gene: TRBV10-2; D gene: TRBD1; CDR3 DNA: TGCGCCAGCAGTTCAAGAGGGGGGACAGGCACGAGCTCCTATAATTCACCCCTCCACTTT; CDR3 protein: CASSSRGGTGTSSYNSPLHF
J gene: TRBJ1-3; clone size: many; V gene: TRBV18; D gene: .; CDR3 DNA: TGTGCCAGCTCACCACGAAGAGCCGACGTCTCTGGAAACACCATATATTTT; CDR3 protein: CASSPRRADVSGNTIYF
J gene: TRBJ1-4; clone size: .; V gene: TRBV2; D gene: TRBD1; CDR3 DNA: TGTGCCAGCAGTGAGGACAGGGGGAAAAATGAAAAACTGTTTTTT; CDR3 protein: CASSEDRGKNEKLFF
J gene: TRBJ2-7; clone size: many; V gene: TRBV20-1; D gene: TRBD1; CDR3 DNA: TGCAGTGCCAACGCCGGGACAGGGGTGTACGAGCAGTACTTC; CDR3 protein: CSANAGTGVYEQYF
J gene: TRBJ2-1; clone size: many; V gene: TRBV6-2/TRBV6-3; D gene: .; CDR3 DNA: TGTGCCAGCAGTTACTACTCCGAGGGTGAGCAGTTCTTC; CDR3 protein: CASSYYSEGEQFF
J gene: TRBJ2-3; clone size: many; V gene: TRBV10-3; D gene: .; CDR3 DNA: TGTGCCATCAGGAGCGACGGGTGGGCAGATACGCAGTATTTT; CDR3 protein: CAIRSDGWADTQYF
J gene: TRBJ2-1; clone size: many; V gene: TRBV20-1; D gene: TRBD2; CDR3 DNA: TGCAGTGCTAGAGACCCGGGACTAGCGAGTCATGAGCAGTTCTTC; CDR3 protein: CSARDPGLASHEQFF
J gene: TRBJ1-3; clone size: many; V gene: TRBV20-1; D gene: .; CDR3 DNA: TGCAGTGCTCATACAGGGCCTGGAAACACCATATATTTT; CDR3 protein: CSAHTGPGNTIYF
J gene: TRBJ2-1; clone size: many; V gene: TRBV2; D gene: .; CDR3 DNA: TGTGCCACCCGAGAAGATTCCTACAATGAGCAGTTCTTC; CDR3 protein: CATREDSYNEQFF
J gene: TRBJ2-3; clone size: many; V gene: TRBV5-1; D gene: .; CDR3 DNA: TGCGCCAGCAGCTTGGACTCGAGCACAGATACGCAGTATTTT; CDR3 protein: CASSLDSSTDTQYF
J gene: TRBJ1-5; clone size: many; V gene: TRBV4-1; D gene: .; CDR3 DNA: TGCGCCAGCAGCCCCAGGGTGGGGAATCAGCCCCAGCATTTT; CDR3 protein: CASSPRVGNQPQHF
J gene: TRBJ2-7; clone size: many; V gene: TRBV5-6; D gene: .; CDR3 DNA: TGTGCCAGCAGTTCCGACCTCTACGAGCAGTACTTC; CDR3 protein: CASSSDLYEQYF
J gene: TRBJ2-5; clone size: many; V gene: TRBV5-1; D gene: .; CDR3 DNA: TGCGCCAGCAGGCATTCGGGAGAAGAGACCCAGTACTTC; CDR3 protein: CASRHSGEETQYF
J gene: TRBJ1-2; clone size: many; V gene: TRBV12-3/TRBV12-4; D gene: .; CDR3 DNA: TGTGCCAGCAGTTTCCTCATAGGTGGCTACACCTTC; CDR3 protein: CASSFLIGGYTF
J gene: TRBJ1-2; clone size: .; V gene: TRBV2; D gene: .; CDR3 DNA: TGTGCCAGCAGTGACGAAGGGGATGGCTACACCTTC; CDR3 protein: CASSDEGDGYTF
J gene: TRBJ2-3; clone size: .; V gene: TRBV5-1; D gene: .; CDR3 DNA: TGCGCCAGCAGGAACGAGGGGAATACGCAGTATTTT; CDR3 protein: CASRNEGNTQYF
J gene: TRBJ2-5; clone size: many; V gene: TRBV12-3/TRBV12-4; D gene: .; CDR3 DNA: TGTGCCAGCAGCCTCATTGGAGGGGGTCAAGAGACCCAGTACTTC; CDR3 protein: CASSLIGGGQETQYF
J gene: TRBJ2-7; clone size: many; V gene: TRBV5-5; D gene: .; CDR3 DNA: TGTGCCAGCAGCTTGGCCCCGTACAGGGGAGGGGAGCAGTACTTC; CDR3 protein: CASSLAPYRGGEQYF
J gene: TRBJ2-2; clone size: many; V gene: TRBV2; D gene: TRBD2; CDR3 DNA: TGTGCCAGCAGAGCTAGCGGGGGGAACACCGGGGAGCTGTTTTTT; CDR3 protein: CASRASGGNTGELFF
J gene: TRBJ2-5; clone size: few; V gene: TRBV20-1; D gene: TRBD1; CDR3 DNA: TGCAGTGCTAGGGGCAGGGGGCCAGAGACCCAGTACTTC; CDR3 protein: CSARGRGPETQYF
J gene: TRBJ2-5; clone size: .; V gene: TRBV10-2; D gene: .; CDR3 DNA: TGCGCCAGCAGTGGTGGGGCTGCGGGTGAAGAGACCCAGTACTTC; CDR3 protein: CASSGGAAGEETQYF
J gene: TRBJ1-2; clone size: many; V gene: TRBV5-1; D gene: .; CDR3 DNA: TGCGCCAGCAGCCCGTTGGAGGGACGCGGCGAAATTTATGGCTACACCTTC; CDR3 protein: CASSPLEGRGEIYGYTF
J gene: TRBJ2-5; clone size: many; V gene: TRBV2; D gene: .; CDR3 DNA: TGTGCCAGCAGCCACAAGTGGGTTCCCCAAGAGACCCAGTACTTC; CDR3 protein: CASSHKWVPQETQYF
J gene: TRBJ1-2; clone size: many; V gene: TRBV5-6; D gene: .; CDR3 DNA: TGTGCCAGCACCTTCGTCCTAGGCTATGGCTACACCTTC; CDR3 protein: CASTFVLGYGYTF
J gene: TRBJ2-3; clone size: many; V gene: TRBV6-6; D gene: .; CDR3 DNA: TGTGCCAGCGCGGGGACCACAGATACGCAGTATTTT; CDR3 protein: CASAGTTDTQYF
J gene: TRBJ1-4; clone size: many; V gene: TRBV9; D gene: .; CDR3 DNA: TGTGCCAGCAGCGTAGGAGGGAAGGAAGAAAAACTGTTTTTT; CDR3 protein: CASSVGGKEEKLFF
J gene: TRBJ2-1; clone size: many; V gene: TRBV5-1; D gene: .; CDR3 DNA: TGCGCCAGCAGCTTGGCCAGGGTCTCCTACAATGAGCAGTTCTTC; CDR3 protein: CASSLARVSYNEQFF
J gene: TRBJ1-2; clone size: many; V gene: TRBV9; D gene: .; CDR3 DNA: TGTGCCAGTCGGGGCACAAACTATGGCTACACCTTC; CDR3 protein: CASRGTNYGYTF
J gene: TRBJ2-3; clone size: many; V gene: TRBV10-3; D gene: TRBD2; CDR3 DNA: TGTGCCACCGCTAGCGGGGAAAAGGCAGATACGCAGTATTTT; CDR3 protein: CATASGEKADTQYF
J gene: TRBJ2-6; clone size: many; V gene: TRBV5-1; D gene: .; CDR3 DNA: TGCGCCAGCAGCGCACAACAGCTACCTGGGGCCAACGTCCTGACTTTC; CDR3 protein: CASSAQQLPGANVLTF
J gene: TRBJ1-4; clone size: many; V gene: TRBV6-1; D gene: .; CDR3 DNA: TGTGCCAGCAGTGAACAGGGAGGTAATGAAAAACTGTTTTTT; CDR3 protein: CASSEQGGNEKLFF
J gene: TRBJ2-1; clone size: many; V gene: TRBV10-2; D gene: .; CDR3 DNA: TGCGCCAGCAAGTTGGGGAGAGGGACGAATGAGCAGTTCTTC; CDR3 protein: CASKLGRGTNEQFF